This T cell receptor beta chain came from a study of blood T cell repertoires in COVID-19. Study background: Sources were T cells, B-cell-depleted T cells, or PBMCs; the material itself was cDNA or gDNA.

Only in-frame clones appear in the TCRdb table, and some are missing; sequencing was by immunoSEQ multiplex PCR. The sample contains some 200,000 clones, roughly four fifths of which appear only once. This sequence was found in a man between 35 and 55 years old who had recovered from COVID-19. The material sequenced was PBMCs or T cells enriched from blood (not recorded which).

This CDR3 is CAISEEGTYGYTF. CDR3 nucleotides: TGTGCCATCAGTGAAGAGGGGACTTATGGCTACACCTTC. The chain links TRBV10-3 to TRBJ1-2; possible D gene TRBD1, 5 bases. This CDR3 is 13 amino acids long. Trimming shortened V by 3 bases and J by 5 bases, and 10 bases separated the two germline ends. Germline assignment: CDR1 ENHRY and CDR2 SYGVKD.